Each of the 2 T cell receptor beta chains below was sequenced from the same sample in a study of blood T cell repertoires in COVID-19. TCRdb's copy holds only in-frame clones and misses some; the assay was immunoSEQ multiplex PCR. Found here are over 150,000 clones, around four fifths of them singletons; the top ten hold around 6.3%. Material for sequencing was peripheral blood. The source of these receptors is a woman between 40 and 55 years old with COVID-19, enrolled during active disease.

J is TRBJ2-7 and V is TRBV11-3, with 8 nucleotides matching TRBD1. Germline CDR1 reads SGHNT; CDR2 reads YENEEA. The CDR3 totals 15 residues. J lost 4 bases, V lost 5 bases, and 10 bases had no gene match. The CDR3 nucleotides read TGTGCCAGCAGCATCAGGGCCAGGGGGCCTTACGAGCAGTACTTC. Translation: CASSIRARGPYEQYF.

V is TRBV7-9 and J is TRBJ1-2; D ambiguous. Germline assignment: CDR1 SEHNR and CDR2 FQNEAQ (reference sequence). The CDR3 is 11 residues long. Trimming took 5 bases from V and 7 from J, leaving 8 bases between them. CDR3 amino acids: CASSLGPGYTF. CDR3 nucleotide sequence: TGTGCCAGCAGCCTTGGCCCTGGCTACACCTTC. Using reference TRBV7-9 and TRBJ1-2 for the parts outside the CDR3, the full variable domain is DTGVSQNPRHKITKRGQNVTFRCDPISEHNRLYWYRQTLGQGPEFLTYFQNEAQLEKSRLLSDRFSAERPKGSFSTLEIQRTEQGDSAMYLCASSLGPGYTFGSGTRLTVV.